Described below is a single T cell receptor beta chain sequence and its context. Its antigen remains undetermined. No much larger clonotype is one base removed from it; base qualities were not supplied. The data are from a study of T cell changes during pregnancy in multiple sclerosis (dated by TCRdb to between 2018 and 2020). About the full investigation: The study examined how the T cell repertoire changed over the course of pregnancy in women with multiple sclerosis.

After removal of 0 bases from V and 4 bases from J, the junction retains 9 bases not matched to a gene. Sequences MNHNS (CDR1) and SASEGT (CDR2) are obtained from the germline V gene. From its cysteine to its phenylalanine, the CDR3 spans 16 amino acids. Only CDR3 DNA remains: 48 bases, in frame from the first base. The library was made by the immunoSEQ multiplex PCR assay. TCRdb carries this immuneACCESS record with in-frame sequences only. Its versions omit some clonotypes, under half of them owing to an unresolved V gene in the studies checked, with the rest unexplained. This sample holds roughly 42,000 clones; 88% were observed only once. The top ten hold roughly 1% of the sample.

The source is a female donor with multiple sclerosis, enrolled in a pregnancy study. The sequencing here drew on CD4+ T cells from peripheral blood mononuclear cells, taken in the second trimester of pregnancy. The chain employs TRBV6-1 and TRBJ2-7; TRBD1 matches 7 bases in the middle. CDR3 reads: CASSEASTGLGYEQYF. The sequenced DNA: TGTGCCAGCAGTGAAGCCTCGACAGGGCTGGGGTACGAGCAGTACTTC.